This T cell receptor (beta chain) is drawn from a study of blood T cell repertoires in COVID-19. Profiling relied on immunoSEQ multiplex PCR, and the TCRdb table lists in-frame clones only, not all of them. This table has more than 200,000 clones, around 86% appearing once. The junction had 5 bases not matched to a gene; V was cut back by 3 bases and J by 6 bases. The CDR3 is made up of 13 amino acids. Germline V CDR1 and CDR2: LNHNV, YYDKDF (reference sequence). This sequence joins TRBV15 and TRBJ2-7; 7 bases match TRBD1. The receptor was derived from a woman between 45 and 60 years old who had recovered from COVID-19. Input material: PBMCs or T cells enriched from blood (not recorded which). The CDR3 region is CATSRRQGFEQYF. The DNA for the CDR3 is TGTGCCACCAGCAGGAGACAGGGTTTCGAGCAGTACTTC. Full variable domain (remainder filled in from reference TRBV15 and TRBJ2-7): DAMVIQNPRYQVTQFGKPVTLSCSQTLNHNVMYWYQQKSSQAPKLLFHYYDKDFNNEADTPDNFQSRRPNTSFCFLDIRSPGLGDTAMYLCATSRRQGFEQYFGPGTRLTVT.